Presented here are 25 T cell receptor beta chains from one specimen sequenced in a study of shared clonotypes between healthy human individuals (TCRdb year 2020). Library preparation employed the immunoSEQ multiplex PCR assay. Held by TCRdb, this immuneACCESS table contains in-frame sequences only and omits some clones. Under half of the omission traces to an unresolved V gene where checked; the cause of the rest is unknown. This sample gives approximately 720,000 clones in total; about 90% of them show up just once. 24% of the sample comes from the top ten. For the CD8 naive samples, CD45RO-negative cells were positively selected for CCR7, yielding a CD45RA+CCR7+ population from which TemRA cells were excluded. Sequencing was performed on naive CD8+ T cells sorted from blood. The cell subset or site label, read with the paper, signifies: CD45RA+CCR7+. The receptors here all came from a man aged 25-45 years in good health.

CDR3 sequence (DNA): TGTGCCAGCAGTTTAAGTATCGGGTTTACTCCGAACACCGGGGAGCTGTTTTTT. Its translation: CASSLSIGFTPNTGELFF. The rearrangement uses TRBV27 and TRBJ2-2; no clear D. The V gene lost 2 bases and the J gene lost 0 bases, with 16 bases spanning the gap. This CDR3 is built from 18 residues. Germline V CDR1 and CDR2: MNHEY, SMNVEV (reference sequence).

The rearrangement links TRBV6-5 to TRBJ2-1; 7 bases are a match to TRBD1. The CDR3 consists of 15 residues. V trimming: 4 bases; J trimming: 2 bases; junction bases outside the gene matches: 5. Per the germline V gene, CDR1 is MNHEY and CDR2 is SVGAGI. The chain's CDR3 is CASSSDRVPYNEQFF. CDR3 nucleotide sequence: TGTGCCAGCAGTTCCGACAGGGTACCCTACAATGAGCAGTTCTTC.

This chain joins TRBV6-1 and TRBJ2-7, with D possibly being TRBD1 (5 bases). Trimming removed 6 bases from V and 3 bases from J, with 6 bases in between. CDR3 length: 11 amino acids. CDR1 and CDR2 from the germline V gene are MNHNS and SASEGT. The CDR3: CASRTVYEQYF. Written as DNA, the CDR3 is TGTGCCAGCAGGACAGTCTACGAGCAGTACTTC.

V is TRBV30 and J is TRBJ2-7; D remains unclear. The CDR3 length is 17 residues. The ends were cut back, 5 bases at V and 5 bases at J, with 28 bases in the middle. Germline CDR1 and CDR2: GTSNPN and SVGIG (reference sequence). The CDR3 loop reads CAWEPTMTSPIGNEQYF. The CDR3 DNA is TGTGCCTGGGAACCCACGATGACGTCCCCCATTGGGAACGAGCAGTACTTC.

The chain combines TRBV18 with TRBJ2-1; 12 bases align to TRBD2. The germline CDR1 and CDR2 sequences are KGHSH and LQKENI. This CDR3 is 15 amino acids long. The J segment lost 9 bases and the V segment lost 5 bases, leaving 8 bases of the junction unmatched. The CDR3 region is CASSASGRAKSEQFF. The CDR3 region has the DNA TGTGCCAGCTCAGCTAGCGGGAGGGCGAAGAGTGAGCAGTTCTTC.

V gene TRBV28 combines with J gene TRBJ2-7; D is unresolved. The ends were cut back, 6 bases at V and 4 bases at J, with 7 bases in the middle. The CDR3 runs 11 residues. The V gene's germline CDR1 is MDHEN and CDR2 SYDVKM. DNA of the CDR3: TGTGCCAGCAGGGAAGGATACGAGCAGTACTTC. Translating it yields CASREGYEQYF.

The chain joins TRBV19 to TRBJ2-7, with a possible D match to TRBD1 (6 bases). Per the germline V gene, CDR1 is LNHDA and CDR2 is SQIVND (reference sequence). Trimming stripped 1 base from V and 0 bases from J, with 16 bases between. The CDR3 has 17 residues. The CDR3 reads CASSIGLTGWGSYEQYF. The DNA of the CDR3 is TGTGCCAGTAGTATAGGCTTGACAGGCTGGGGCTCCTACGAGCAGTACTTC.

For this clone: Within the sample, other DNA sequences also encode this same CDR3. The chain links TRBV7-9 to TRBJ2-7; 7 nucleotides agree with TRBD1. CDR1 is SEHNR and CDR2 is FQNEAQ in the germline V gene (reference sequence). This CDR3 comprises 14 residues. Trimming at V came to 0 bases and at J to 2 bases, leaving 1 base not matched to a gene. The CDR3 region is CASSLADRPYEQYF. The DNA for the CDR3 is TGTGCCAGCAGCTTAGCGGACAGGCCCTACGAGCAGTACTTC.

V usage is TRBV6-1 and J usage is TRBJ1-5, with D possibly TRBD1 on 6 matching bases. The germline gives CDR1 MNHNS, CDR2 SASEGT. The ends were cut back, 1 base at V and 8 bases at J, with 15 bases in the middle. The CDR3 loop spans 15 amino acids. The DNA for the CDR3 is TGTGCCAGCAGTGAAGGGGGGACATTCTGGGAGCCCCAGCATTTT. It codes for CASSEGGTFWEPQHF.

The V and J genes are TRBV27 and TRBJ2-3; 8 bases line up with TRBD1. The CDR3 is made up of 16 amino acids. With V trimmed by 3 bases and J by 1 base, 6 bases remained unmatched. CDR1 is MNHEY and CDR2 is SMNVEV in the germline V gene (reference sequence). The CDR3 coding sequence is TGTGCCAGCAGTTTCCTCGACAGGGGCGGCACAGATACGCAGTATTTT. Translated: CASSFLDRGGTDTQYF.

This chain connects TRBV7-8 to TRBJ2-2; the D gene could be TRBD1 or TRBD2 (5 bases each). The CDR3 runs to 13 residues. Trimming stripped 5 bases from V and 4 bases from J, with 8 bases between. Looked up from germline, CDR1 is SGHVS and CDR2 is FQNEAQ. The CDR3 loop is CASSRDATGELFF. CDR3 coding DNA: TGTGCCAGCAGCAGGGACGCCACCGGGGAGCTGTTTTTT.

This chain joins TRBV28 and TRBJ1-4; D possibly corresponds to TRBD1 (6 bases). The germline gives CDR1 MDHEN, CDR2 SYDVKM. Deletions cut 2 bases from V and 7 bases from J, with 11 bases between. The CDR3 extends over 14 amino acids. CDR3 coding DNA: TGTGCCAGCAGTTTAATCGCGGACAGTGAAAAACTGTTTTTT. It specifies CASSLIADSEKLFF.

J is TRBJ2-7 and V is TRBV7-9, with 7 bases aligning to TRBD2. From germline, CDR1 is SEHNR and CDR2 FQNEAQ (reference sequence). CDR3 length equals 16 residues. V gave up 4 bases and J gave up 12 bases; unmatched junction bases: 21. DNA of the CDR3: TGTGCCAGCAGCTCCTTTGGGATGGAGCGGGACCGCCGCCCGTACTTC. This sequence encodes CASSSFGMERDRRPYF.

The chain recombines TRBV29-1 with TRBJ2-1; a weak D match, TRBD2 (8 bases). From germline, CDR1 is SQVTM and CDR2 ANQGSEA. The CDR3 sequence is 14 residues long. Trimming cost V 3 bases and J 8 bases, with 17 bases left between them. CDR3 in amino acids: CSVDSGTDSDEQFF. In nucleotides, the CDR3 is TGCAGCGTTGATAGCGGGACAGACAGCGATGAGCAGTTCTTC.

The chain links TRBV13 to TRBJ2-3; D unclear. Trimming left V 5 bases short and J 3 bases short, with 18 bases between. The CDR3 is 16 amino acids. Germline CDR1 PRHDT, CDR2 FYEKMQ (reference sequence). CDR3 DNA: TGTGCCAGCAGCCCCGGGTACGGTGTAGTGACAGATACGCAGTATTTT. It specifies CASSPGYGVVTDTQYF.

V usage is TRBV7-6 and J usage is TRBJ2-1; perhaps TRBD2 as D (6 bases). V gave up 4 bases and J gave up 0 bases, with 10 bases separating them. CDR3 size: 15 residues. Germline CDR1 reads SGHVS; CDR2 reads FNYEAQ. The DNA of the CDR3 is TGTGCCAGCAGCTCCCCAGCGGGCTCCTACAATGAGCAGTTCTTC. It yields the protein CASSSPAGSYNEQFF.

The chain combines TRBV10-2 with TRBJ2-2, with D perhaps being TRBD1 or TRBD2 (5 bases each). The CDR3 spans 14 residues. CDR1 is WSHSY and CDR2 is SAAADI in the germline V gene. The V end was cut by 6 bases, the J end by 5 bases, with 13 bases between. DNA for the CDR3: TGCGCCAGCAGGACCTACAGGAGGACCGGGGAGCTGTTTTTT. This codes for CASRTYRRTGELFF.

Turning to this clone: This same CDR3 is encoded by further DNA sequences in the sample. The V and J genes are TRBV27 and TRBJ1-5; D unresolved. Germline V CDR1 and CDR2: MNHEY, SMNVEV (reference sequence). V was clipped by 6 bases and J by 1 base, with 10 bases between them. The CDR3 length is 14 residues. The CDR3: CASSPRGSNQPQHF. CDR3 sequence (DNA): TGTGCCAGCAGCCCACGGGGAAGCAATCAGCCCCAGCATTTT.

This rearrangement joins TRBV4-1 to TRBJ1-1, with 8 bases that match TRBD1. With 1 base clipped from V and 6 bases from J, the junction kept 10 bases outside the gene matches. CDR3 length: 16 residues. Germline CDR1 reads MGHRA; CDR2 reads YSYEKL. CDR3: CASSQGAWTGISEAFF. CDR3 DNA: TGCGCCAGCAGCCAAGGGGCCTGGACAGGGATATCTGAAGCTTTCTTT.

For the CDR3, the DNA is TGTGCCAGCAGTGCCGAGAGGTCAGGGGTTGATGAGCAGTACTTC. This gives the protein CASSAERSGVDEQYF. The chain carries TRBV27 and TRBJ2-7, with D maybe TRBD1 (6 bases). Per germline, CDR1 MNHEY and CDR2 SMNVEV (reference sequence). The CDR3 runs to 15 residues. Trimming removed 5 bases at V and 7 bases at J, with 21 bases between.

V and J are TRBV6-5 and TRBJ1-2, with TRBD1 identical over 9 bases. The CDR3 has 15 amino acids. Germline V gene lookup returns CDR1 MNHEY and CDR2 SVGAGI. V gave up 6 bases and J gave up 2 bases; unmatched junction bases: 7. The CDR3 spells CASSTRTGANYGYTF. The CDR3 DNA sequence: TGTGCCAGCAGCACTCGGACAGGGGCGAACTATGGCTACACCTTC.

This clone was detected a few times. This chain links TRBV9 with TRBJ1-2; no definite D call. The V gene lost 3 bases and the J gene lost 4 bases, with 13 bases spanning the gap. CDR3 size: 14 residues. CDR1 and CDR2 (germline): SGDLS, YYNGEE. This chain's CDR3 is CASSGPSTVYGYTF. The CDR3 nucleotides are TGTGCCAGCAGCGGACCCAGCACAGTCTATGGCTACACCTTC.

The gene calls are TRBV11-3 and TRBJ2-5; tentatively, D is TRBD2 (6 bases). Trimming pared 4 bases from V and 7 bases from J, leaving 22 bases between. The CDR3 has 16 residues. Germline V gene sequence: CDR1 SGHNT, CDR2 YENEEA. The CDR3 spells CASSSRDSGVAGTQYF. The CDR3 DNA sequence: TGTGCCAGCAGCTCCCGTGATAGCGGAGTGGCAGGGACCCAGTACTTC.

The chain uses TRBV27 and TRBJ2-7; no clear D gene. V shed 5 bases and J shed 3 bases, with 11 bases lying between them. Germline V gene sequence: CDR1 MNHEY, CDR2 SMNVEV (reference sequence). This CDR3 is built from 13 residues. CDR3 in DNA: TGTGCCAGCAGTCCAGGATTTCTCTACGAGCAGTACTTC. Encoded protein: CASSPGFLYEQYF.

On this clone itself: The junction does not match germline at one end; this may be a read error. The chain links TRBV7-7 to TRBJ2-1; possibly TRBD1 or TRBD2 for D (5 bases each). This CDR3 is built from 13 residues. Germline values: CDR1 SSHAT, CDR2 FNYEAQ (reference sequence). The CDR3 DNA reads TGTGCTAGCAGCTTAGGGACGGGCAATGAGCAGTTCTTC. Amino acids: CASSLGTGNEQFF.